This TCR beta chain is drawn from a study of glioma-infiltrating T cells. Study-wide findings and caveats: Non-neoplastic patients had below-expected tissue-blood divergence, while all gliomas exceeded expectation.

CDR1 is MNHNY and CDR2 is SVGAGI in the germline V gene (reference sequence). This CDR3 contains 13 residues. With 2 bases removed from V and 4 bases from J, the gap between germline ends came to 8 bases. TCR alpha and beta CDR3 regions were amplified from RNA using iRepertoire nested multiplex PCR. One-step reverse transcription and amplification started from approximately 100-400 ng of tissue mRNA or PBMC total RNA. TCRdb called the multiplex PCR reads again in MiXCR, with one record for every CDR3 protein. The top ten hold roughly 15% of the sample, which has approximately 120,000 distinct CDR3 sequences, roughly 20% seen once. This clonotype was detected ten times or more. Its antigen is as yet unknown.

The receptor comes from a human donor with low-grade glioma or glioblastoma, undergoing nonglioma brain surgery, or in good health (not recorded which). Sequenced sample: glioma tissue, nonneoplastic brain tissue, or PBMCs (not recorded which). J is TRBJ1-2 and V is TRBV6-6; D perhaps matches TRBD1 (5 bases). CDR3 in amino acids: CASSYGHSYGYTF. As DNA, the CDR3 is TGTGCCAGCAGTTACGGACACAGCTATGGCTACACCTTC.